Presented here are 24 T cell receptor beta chains from one specimen sequenced in a study of blood T cells in healthy people across ages. A second roughly 6 to 11 cycle PCR used barcoded and J-beta primers. MiXCR, applied by TCRdb to the 5' RACE reads, yields one record per CDR3 protein. The repertoire has approximately 730,000 distinct CDR3 sequences, about 40% of them found once; the top ten carry 20% to 25%. The sequenced sample consisted of blood. These TCRs come from a woman between 55 and 75 years old in good health.

The table lists this clonotype with many counts. The chain employs TRBV6-2 or TRBV6-3 and TRBJ2-7; 13 nucleotides agree with TRBD2. V gave up 4 bases and J gave up 3 bases; unmatched junction bases: 3. The germline V gene encodes CDR1 MNHEY and CDR2 SVGEGT. The CDR3 has 15 amino acids. The CDR3 is CASSSRTSGGYEQYF. The CDR3 coding sequence is TGTGCCAGCAGTTCCAGGACTAGCGGGGGCTACGAGCAGTACTTC.

This clonotype has more than one count but fewer than ten. The chain carries TRBV5-1 and TRBJ2-1; 10 positions agree with TRBD2. The V and J ends lost 0 bases and 9 bases, in that order; junction bases with no gene match: 6. In germline, CDR1 is SGHRS, CDR2 YFSETQ. There are 15 residues in the CDR3. The DNA for the CDR3 is TGCGCCAGCAGCTTGGGGGCTAGCGGGAGTGGTGAGCAGTTCTTC. This codes for CASSLGASGSGEQFF.

Of note for this clonotype: The junction shows a germline mismatch at one end, possibly a read error. J is TRBJ1-2 and V is TRBV6-2 or TRBV6-3, with 8 bases that match TRBD1. This CDR3 is built from 15 residues. Germline V lookup: CDR1 MNHEY, CDR2 SVGEGT. CDR3 sequence reads: CASSYQDRDFYGYTF. The CDR3 bases are TGTGCCAGCAGTTACCAGGACAGGGATTTTTATGGTTACACCTTC.

This clonotype was observed at least ten times. V is TRBV20-1 and J is TRBJ2-7; 7 bases fit TRBD1. With 6 bases clipped from V and 1 base from J, the junction kept 3 bases outside the gene matches. Germline CDR1 reads DFQATT; CDR2 reads SNEGSKA (reference sequence). The CDR3 is 12 residues long. The CDR3 coding sequence is TGCAGTGCGAGGGGACAGTCCTACGAGCAGTACTTC. Residues: CSARGQSYEQYF.

This clonotype was counted between two and nine times. The rearrangement joins TRBV6-2 or TRBV6-3 to TRBJ1-4; D is unresolved. The CDR3 has 12 residues. V was trimmed by 2 bases and J by 10 bases, leaving 8 bases between them. CDR1 is MNHEY and CDR2 is SVGEGT in the germline V gene. The CDR3 nucleotides read TGTGCCAGCAGTTACGGAAGTCGAAAACTGTTTTTT. As protein: CASSYGSRKLFF.

In its sample, this clonotype was seen a few times. The chain is built from TRBV6-2 or TRBV6-3 and TRBJ2-5, with 8 bases identical to TRBD1. The CDR3 covers 15 residues. The trim removed 5 bases at V and 5 bases at J, leaving 10 bases unmatched. Germline CDR1 reads MNHEY; CDR2 reads SVGEGT. The CDR3 coding sequence is TGTGCCAGCAGTGATCGGACAGGGCTTTGGGAGACCCAGTACTTC. It translates to CASSDRTGLWETQYF.

The V call is TRBV6-2 or TRBV6-3, the J call TRBJ2-3; D tentatively fits TRBD1 or TRBD2 (5 bases each). Germline CDR1 MNHEY, CDR2 SVGEGT. This CDR3 spans 14 amino acids. Between the trimmed V and J ends, which lost 5 bases and 6 bases, there was a span of 15 bases. For the CDR3, the DNA is TGTGCCAGCAGTCCCGGGACCCCCTCGGATACGCAGTATTTT. This sequence encodes CASSPGTPSDTQYF.

In the case of this clonotype: The junction departs from germline at one end; a sequencing error may be responsible. The rearrangement links TRBV4-2 to TRBJ1-5, with a possible D match to TRBD1 (5 bases). Germline assignment: CDR1 LGHNA and CDR2 YNFKEQ. The CDR3 contains 15 residues. The CDR3 reads CASSQDPQGNQPQNF. CDR3 in DNA: TGTGCCAGCAGCCAAGACCCCCAGGGCAATCAGCCCCAGAATTTT.

This clonotype was observed at least ten times. This rearrangement joins TRBV12-3 or TRBV12-4 to TRBJ1-2; D unclear. Trimming took 4 bases from V and 2 from J, leaving 8 bases between them. CDR3 length equals 13 residues. CDR3 nucleotide sequence: TGTGCCAGCAGTTCGGGCCCCAACTATGGCTACACCTTC. This translates into CASSSGPNYGYTF.

The V gene is TRBV2, the J gene TRBJ2-2; 10 bases line up with TRBD1. J gave up 2 bases and V 7 bases, and 10 bases lay outside the gene matches. In germline, CDR1 is SNHLY, CDR2 FYNNEI. The CDR3 is 17 amino acids. The CDR3 bases are TGTGCCAGCACCCAGACCGGGACAGGGGTTAACACCGGGGAGCTGTTTTTT. This encodes CASTQTGTGVNTGELFF.

Many counts were recorded for this clonotype. The V gene is TRBV10-3, the J gene TRBJ2-7; possible D gene TRBD1, 5 bases. CDR1 and CDR2 from the germline V gene are ENHRY and SYGVKD. With 8 bases removed from V and 5 bases from J, the gap between germline ends came to 13 bases. The CDR3 runs 12 residues. CDR3 sequence (DNA): TGTGCCATCTCGCAGGGATTAGACGAGCAGTACTTC. Its protein is CAISQGLDEQYF.

The CDR3 DNA sequence: TGCAGCGGGGGACAGGGAAAAGATACGCAGTATTTT. It yields the protein CSGGQGKDTQYF. The chain is built from TRBV29-1 and TRBJ2-3, with 9 bases aligning to TRBD1. The ends lost 7 bases at V and 5 bases at J; junction bases unmatched: 4. Looked up from germline, CDR1 is SQVTM and CDR2 is ANQGSEA. The CDR3 runs 12 residues.

V is TRBV20-1 and J is TRBJ2-7; 12 bases are a match to TRBD2. From germline, CDR1 is DFQATT and CDR2 SNEGSKA (reference sequence). This CDR3 comprises 17 residues. V trimming: 5 bases; J trimming: 2 bases; junction bases outside the gene matches: 13. The CDR3 is CSAQIVQLAGGTYEQYF. The DNA for the CDR3 is TGCAGTGCTCAAATCGTGCAACTAGCGGGGGGTACCTACGAGCAGTACTTC.

This sequence joins TRBV11-2 and TRBJ1-5; 7 positions agree with TRBD1. Germline V CDR1 and CDR2: SGHAT, FQNNGV. V was clipped by 8 bases and J by 6 bases; unmatched bases: 10. There are 14 residues in the CDR3. CDR3 amino acids: CASESGGSGQPQHF. The CDR3 nucleotides are TGTGCCAGCGAGTCAGGGGGTAGCGGTCAGCCCCAGCATTTT. Drawing the rest from reference TRBV11-2 and TRBJ1-5, the complete variable domain is EAGVAQSPRYKIIEKRQSVAFWCNPISGHATLYWYQQILGQGPKLLIQFQNNGVVDDSQLPKDRFSAERLKGVDSTLKIQPAKLEDSAVYLCASESGGSGQPQHFGDGTRLSIL.

In this sample, this clonotype turned up many times. The chain couples TRBV3-1 to TRBJ2-5, with 7 bases fitting TRBD1. CDR1 is LGHDT, CDR2 YNNKEL, per germline (reference sequence). With 2 bases clipped from V and 0 bases from J, the junction kept 12 bases outside the gene matches. The CDR3 extends over 18 amino acids. For the CDR3, the DNA is TGTGCCAGCAGCCAACCCGCGAGTCCAGGGGGATACCAAGAGACCCAGTACTTC. This gives the protein CASSQPASPGGYQETQYF.

The chain combines TRBV9 with TRBJ1-3; D uncertain. V was cut by 3 bases and J by 0 bases, with 10 bases left in between. Germline V CDR1 and CDR2: SGDLS, YYNGEE. The CDR3 sequence is 15 residues long. This CDR3 reads CASSATGNSGNTIYF. Here the CDR3 DNA reads TGTGCCAGCAGCGCAACCGGGAACTCTGGAAACACCATATATTTT.

The chain links TRBV6-6 to TRBJ1-1; perhaps TRBD1 as D (6 bases). The CDR3 contains 15 residues. Germline-derived CDR1 and CDR2 are MNHNY and SVGAGI (reference sequence). V shed 6 bases and J shed 7 bases, with 21 bases lying between them. CDR3 DNA: TGTGCCAGCAGCCACAGGTTGGACAGACCCATTGAAGCTTTCTTT. Its translation is CASSHRLDRPIEAFF.

This sequence joins TRBV10-3 and TRBJ2-3; TRBD2 aligns across 14 bases. Looked up from germline, CDR1 is ENHRY and CDR2 is SYGVKD. V lost 5 bases, J lost 2 bases, and 3 bases stayed unmatched. The CDR3 is made up of 16 amino acids. Here the CDR3 reads CAISSTSGGATDTQYF. The CDR3 DNA follows: TGTGCCATCAGTTCGACTAGCGGGGGGGCCACAGATACGCAGTATTTT.

This clonotype was counted once. The chain recombines TRBV7-2 with TRBJ2-5; D not resolved. The J call is doubtful: the DNA matches TRBJ2-4 better. This CDR3 spans 14 amino acids. The V gene's germline CDR1 is SGHTA and CDR2 FQGNSA. CDR3 in amino acids: CASSPRPGNNIQYF. DNA for the CDR3: TGTGCCAGCAGCCCAAGGCCCGGTAACAACATTCAGTACTTC.

This clonotype showed up just a few times. The rearrangement uses TRBV27 and TRBJ2-3; D is unresolved. The CDR3 consists of 15 residues. Trimming took off 2 bases at V and 2 bases at J, with 11 bases between the two ends. In germline, CDR1 is MNHEY, CDR2 SMNVEV (reference sequence). In nucleotides, the CDR3 is TGTGCCAGCAGTTTAGTGGGCCCTCCCACAGATACGCAGTATTTT. It translates to CASSLVGPPTDTQYF.

The CDR3 is CASSLEPSSYEQYF. CDR3 nucleotide sequence: TGTGCCAGCAGCTTAGAGCCTAGCTCCTACGAGCAGTACTTC. This chain links TRBV7-9 with TRBJ2-7, with D hard to call. The CDR3 spans 14 residues. The germline gives CDR1 SEHNR, CDR2 FQNEAQ (reference sequence). The V gene lost 1 base and the J gene lost 0 bases, with 7 bases spanning the gap.

The V call is TRBV4-1, the J call TRBJ2-3; TRBD1 or TRBD2 may be the D gene (5 bases each). V lost 4 bases and J 6 bases, leaving 14 bases between the germline ends. The CDR3 has 14 amino acids. Germline CDR1 and CDR2: MGHRA and YSYEKL. The CDR3 DNA sequence: TGCGCCAGCAGCCTCTCGAGGGGCTTCGATACGCAGTATTTT. Protein sequence: CASSLSRGFDTQYF.

J is TRBJ1-1 and V is TRBV5-6; 9 bases match TRBD1. The CDR3 runs to 16 residues. CDR1 is SGHDT, CDR2 YYEEEE, per germline. After removal of 4 bases from V and 5 bases from J, the junction contained 12 bases not matched to a gene. CDR3 nucleotides: TGTGCCAGCAGCCCGGTCGGTGACAGGGGGAGAACTGAAGCTTTCTTT. Translated, it gives CASSPVGDRGRTEAFF.

The V and J genes are TRBV12-3 or TRBV12-4 and TRBJ2-1; TRBD2 matches 8 bases. V lost 2 bases to trimming and J lost 5 bases; unmatched junction nucleotides: 8. There are 16 residues in the CDR3. CDR3 amino acids: CASSLLTGGGNNEQFF. The DNA for the CDR3 is TGTGCCAGCAGTTTATTGACCGGGGGGGGCAACAATGAGCAGTTCTTC.